This T cell receptor beta chain was observed in a study of human T cells and chemical hapten exposure. Study details: An approximately 2 cm by approximately 2 cm inner upper arm patch received 2% DPC for sensitization. Study results and limitations: There was no change with DPC sensitization in TCRs above 1 in 1000 frequency. A positive correlation with patch test score was found for PT1 expanded TCR counts.

Regarding this clonotype: Its antigen is still unknown.

TCRdb ran MiXCR on the RACE reads and lists one entry per CDR3 protein. In the table there are tens of thousands of distinct CDR3 sequences, approximately 9.9% of which are singletons. V was pared by 1 base and J by 3 bases, with 13 bases between. The CDR3 is made up of 15 amino acids. Germline CDR1 and CDR2: LGHNA and YSLEER. Time point in this sample: patch test 3, about 24 weeks after DPC sensitization. Treatment noted: therapeutic diphenylcyclopropenone sensitization with weekly scalp DPC. At patch-test visits, sampling came before the patch test. The sequence derives from a woman aged 40 to 55 with alopecia areata. Some clones in this sample may be carry-over from other donors' samples. The chain carries TRBV4-3 and TRBJ2-7; D is possibly TRBD2 (5 bases). Material: whole blood, obtained in connection with sensitization to the hapten diphenylcyclopropenone (DPC). CDR3 nucleotides: TGCGCCAGCAGCCAAGTAAGGACGGGGATCTACGAGCAGTACTTC. It encodes CASSQVRTGIYEQYF.